This T cell receptor beta chain was recovered during a study of CXCR3-negative and CXCR3-positive naive CD8 T cells (dated by TCRdb to between 2017 and 2020). General notes on the study: Some 150 million TRB reads were obtained in total, roughly 1.5 +/- 0.3 million reads per library. Diversity and physicochemical repertoire analyses were performed on 11 donors pooled from two independent experiments. Naive subsets from about five donors and memory cells from 3 donors were included in the TRBV-TRBJ cluster analysis.

Each CD8+ T cell subset was flow-sorted in triplicate, with roughly 310,000 cells per subset placed directly into RLT lysis buffer. Naive CD8+ T cells were defined stringently as CD45RO-CCR7+CD27+CD95- to exclude memory contaminants. Using standard density gradient centrifugation, peripheral blood mononuclear cells were isolated from buffy coats. A FACSAria III was used to flow-sort naive CD8+ T cells into CXCR3-negative and CXCR3-positive populations. Total RNA was extracted from sorted cells using an RNeasy Mini Kit. As for this clonotype: The target of this receptor is not known.

Sequencer: NextSeq 550. The Human TCR Profiling Kit (MiLaboratory) was used to prepare UMI-labeled 5' RACE TRB cDNA libraries. cDNA synthesis used the entire amount of extracted RNA, and PCR amplification then used the entire amount of cDNA produced. The libraries were made side by side, with each library going through the same number of PCR cycles. In the authors' own workflow: With a minimum of two reads required per UMI, MIGEC and MiXCR pulled out about 50,000 +/- 10,000 unique UMI-labeled TRB cDNA molecules from each library. On average, approximately 40,000 +/- 10,000 functional in-frame TRB CDR3 nucleotide clonotypes lacking stop codons were found per library. After each sample was downsampled to 5000 UMI-labeled TRB molecules, VDJtools was used to calculate diversity metrics such as normalized Shannon-Wiener and Chao1. VDJtools was used to calculate clonotype-size-weighted physicochemical properties of the central five CDR3 residues, namely interaction energy, strength, volume and Kidera factor 4. TCRdb reprocessed the public reads and reports one entry per CDR3 protein sequence, without DNA. The V and J calls, along with clone size, are taken from TCRdb and not from the paper's own processing. The sample table includes about 62,000 distinct CDR3 sequences. About 4.6% of the sample comes from the top ten.

Paper-wide results and their limitations: Because surface CD5, which has been linked to self-reactivity in mice, was comparable between naive subsets, TCR interaction strength was also inferred from TRB CDR3 physicochemical properties. CXCR3 expression partially decreased after cryopreservation, so most assays used freshly isolated PBMCs. TRB CDR3s from CXCR3-positive naive cells showed higher hydrophobicity (lower Kidera factor 4), lower energy, and higher strength and volume indices than CXCR3-negative naive cells. Comparably high repertoire diversity was found in both naive subsets, whereas much lower repertoire diversity was found in memory CD8+ T cells. TRBV-TRBJ usage was similar between naive CXCR3-negative and CXCR3-positive cells from the same donor, while memory cells showed distinct patterns.

The sequence was obtained from a human donor in good health. Some clones in this sample may be carry-over from other donors' samples. Sequenced sample: naive CXCR3- CD8+ T cells from blood. The cell subset or site label corresponds to: CD45RO-CCR7+CD27+CD95- naive CD8+ T cells lacking CXCR3 (TNR3-).

The CDR3: CASSIDLESQHPDEQYF. This chain joins TRBV19 to TRBJ2-7; the D call from TCRdb, TRBD2, cannot be confirmed without DNA. CDR1 and CDR2 were assigned from the germline V gene (reference sequence) as LNHDA and SQIVND. The CDR3 covers 17 residues, taking in both the cysteine and the phenylalanine. No DNA is given.